This TCR beta chain was sequenced during a study of cytomegalovirus exposure and HLA in healthy donors. Study-level information: An earlier analysis identified 120 million or so unique TCR beta sequences in about 179 million T cells.

Researchers ran the PCR with 60 Vbeta and 13 Jbeta primers. Measured with immunoSEQ multiplex PCR; TCRdb has only the in-frame clones, and not every one. There are roughly 130,000 clones in the sample; over 75% occur only once, and over 8.5% lies in the top ten. The CDR3 is 13 amino acids. V was trimmed by 1 base and J by 6 bases, leaving 7 bases between them. CDR1 is MNHNS, CDR2 SASEGT, per germline. The origin of this receptor is a woman in her 50s in good health and CMV-seropositive. The V call is TRBV6-1, the J call TRBJ1-5; maybe TRBD1 (5 bases). Sample: PBMCs. The CDR3 region has the DNA TGTGCCAGCAGTGAAGTCAGGGTTCAGCCCCAGCATTTT. Amino acid sequence: CASSEVRVQPQHF.